The 15 T cell receptor beta chains below were found in one sample sequenced in a study of somatic mutations in cytotoxic T cells in rheumatoid arthritis. Method: immunoSEQ multiplex PCR; TCRdb's copy keeps in-frame clones and lacks some. The table lists around 11,000 clones, about nine tenths of them singletons, with approximately 15% in the top ten. The sample was CD8+ T cells sorted from blood. The receptors derive from a woman under 30 with rheumatoid arthritis.

The CDR3 spells CASRYPGVVAEAFF. The CDR3 DNA reads as TGTGCCAGCAGATATCCCGGGGTTGTGGCTGAAGCTTTCTTT. The chain uses TRBV28 and TRBJ1-1; no clear D gene. Germline V gene sequence: CDR1 MDHEN, CDR2 SYDVKM. V lost 6 bases and J 6 bases, leaving 17 bases between the germline ends. This CDR3 contains 14 residues.

The chain couples TRBV7-8 to TRBJ2-7; TRBD2 aligns across 12 bases. V was pared by 1 base and J by 6 bases, with 4 bases of the junction left unmatched. The CDR3 loop spans 15 amino acids. In germline, CDR1 is SGHVS, CDR2 FQNEAQ. The CDR3 protein is CASSLELAGGVEQYF. CDR3 DNA: TGTGCCAGCAGCTTAGAGCTAGCGGGAGGGGTCGAGCAGTACTTC. Supplemented by reference TRBV7-8 and TRBJ2-7, the full variable domain reads GAGVSQSPRYKVAKRGQDVALRCDPISGHVSLFWYQQALGQGPEFLTYFQNEAQLDKSGLPSDRFFAERPEGSVSTLKIQRTQQEDSAVYLCASSLELAGGVEQYFGPGTRLTVT.

This sequence joins TRBV4-1 and TRBJ2-5; D ambiguous. Germline V gives CDR1 MGHRA, CDR2 YSYEKL. Trimming removed 0 bases from V and 2 bases from J, with 16 bases in between. The CDR3 consists of 17 residues. For the CDR3, the DNA is TGCGCCAGCAGCCAAGATATTGGCAGTTCGCCGCAAGAGACCCAGTACTTC. As protein: CASSQDIGSSPQETQYF.

The chain combines TRBV27 with TRBJ2-5; D might be TRBD2 (7 bases). The CDR3 extends over 13 amino acids. Trimming removed 5 bases at V and 5 bases at J, with 12 bases between. The germline CDR1 and CDR2 sequences are MNHEY and SMNVEV (reference sequence). Here the CDR3 reads CASSPSGGETQYF. CDR3 coding DNA: TGTGCCAGCAGTCCCTCGGGGGGCGAGACCCAGTACTTC.

The rearrangement links TRBV6-1 to TRBJ1-1; tentatively, D is TRBD1 (6 bases). The V gene lost 2 bases and the J gene lost 3 bases, with 22 bases spanning the gap. CDR3 length equals 18 residues. Germline assignment: CDR1 MNHNS and CDR2 SASEGT. The CDR3 DNA is TGTGCCAGCAGTGAATTTGGGGGGGCGGGGGAAATGGACACTGAAGCTTTCTTT. It encodes CASSEFGGAGEMDTEAFF.

V is TRBV15 and J is TRBJ2-7, with TRBD1 as a possible D gene (5 bases). CDR3 length: 14 residues. V shed 0 bases and J shed 3 bases, with 9 bases lying between them. The germline V gene encodes CDR1 LNHNV and CDR2 YYDKDF (reference sequence). In DNA, the CDR3 is TGTGCCACCAGCAGAGACAGGGAAGGCTACGAGCAGTACTTC. Translating gives CATSRDREGYEQYF.

The J gene is TRBJ1-1, the V gene TRBV27; 10 bases align to TRBD1. With V trimmed by 4 bases and J by 1 base, 6 bases remained unmatched. CDR3 length: 16 amino acids. Germline lookup yields CDR1 MNHEY and CDR2 SMNVEV (reference sequence). This CDR3 reads CASSSPGQGRNTEAFF. The CDR3 coding sequence is TGTGCCAGCAGTTCCCCGGGACAGGGGAGGAACACTGAAGCTTTCTTT.

This chain connects TRBV13 to TRBJ2-7, with 9 bases fitting TRBD1. The length of the CDR3 is 15 residues. The junction had 5 bases not matched to a gene; V was cut back by 5 bases and J by 0 bases. Germline CDR1 PRHDT, CDR2 FYEKMQ (reference sequence). The CDR3 here is CASSLTGGLSYEQYF. CDR3 nucleotides: TGTGCCAGCAGCCTAACAGGGGGCCTCTCCTACGAGCAGTACTTC. Supplemented by reference TRBV13 and TRBJ2-7, the full variable domain reads AAGVIQSPRHLIKEKRETATLKCYPIPRHDTVYWYQQGPGQDPQFLISFYEKMQSDKGSIPDRFSAQQFSDYHSELNMSSLELGDSALYFCASSLTGGLSYEQYFGPGTRLTVT.

V and J are TRBV5-8 and TRBJ2-3, with unresolved D. The germline gives CDR1 SGHTS, CDR2 YDEGEE. The CDR3 is 14 amino acids. The V gene lost 0 bases and the J gene lost 4 bases, with 9 bases spanning the gap. The CDR3 loop reads CASSLVSRADTQYF. The CDR3 nucleotides are TGTGCCAGCAGCTTGGTTTCCCGTGCAGATACGCAGTATTTT.

This chain connects TRBV6-5 to TRBJ2-7; 7 nucleotides line up with TRBD1. Germline CDR1 MNHEY, CDR2 SVGAGI. The CDR3 runs to 16 residues. Trimming removed 4 bases from V and 6 bases from J; junction bases left unmatched: 15. Here the CDR3 reads CASSSYLGEGAIEQYF. The CDR3 bases are TGTGCCAGCAGTTCGTACCTTGGAGAGGGGGCGATCGAGCAGTACTTC.

The chain joins TRBV2 to TRBJ2-7; possibly TRBD1 for D (6 bases). The germline V gene has CDR1 SNHLY and CDR2 FYNNEI. Trimming left V 8 bases short and J 1 base short, with 12 bases between. The CDR3 runs 13 residues. The CDR3 DNA is TGTGCCAGCGCGGCAGGGGATTCCTACGAGCAGTACTTC. Its translation is CASAAGDSYEQYF. Combining the CDR3 with reference TRBV2 and TRBJ2-7 gives the whole variable domain EPEVTQTPSHQVTQMGQEVILRCVPISNHLYFYWYRQILGQKVEFLVSFYNNEISEKSEIFDDQFSVERPDGSNFTLKIRSTKLEDSAMYFCASAAGDSYEQYFGPGTRLTVT.

V usage is TRBV13 and J usage is TRBJ2-7; 14 bases match TRBD2. In germline, CDR1 is PRHDT, CDR2 FYEKMQ (reference sequence). V trimming: 4 bases; J trimming: 3 bases; junction bases outside the gene matches: 11. The CDR3 contains 18 residues. The CDR3 protein is CASSSTGTSGGLLYEQYF. The CDR3 DNA follows: TGTGCCAGCAGCTCGACCGGGACTAGCGGGGGCCTTCTCTACGAGCAGTACTTC.

CDR3 DNA: TGTGCCAGCAGTCTCCGGGGTAGCGCATTCTACGAGCAGTACTTC. Its protein is CASSLRGSAFYEQYF. V and J are TRBV28 and TRBJ2-7; D might be TRBD2 (5 bases). Per germline, CDR1 MDHEN and CDR2 SYDVKM. This CDR3 has 15 amino acids. Trimming took 5 bases from V and 3 from J, leaving 17 bases between them.

CDR3 nucleotide sequence: TGTGCCAGCAGCTTAGTGGTCCTCGGGGGGGGCTACGAGCAGTACTTC. Translated: CASSLVVLGGGYEQYF. The V and J genes are TRBV11-3 and TRBJ2-7, with 8 bases identical to TRBD2. V shed 1 base, J shed 3 bases, and the junction held 8 bases outside the gene matches. The CDR3 runs 16 residues. The germline CDR1 and CDR2 sequences are SGHNT and YENEEA.

The V call is TRBV9, the J call TRBJ2-6; D gene ambiguous. The CDR3 loop spans 14 amino acids. Germline CDR1 reads SGDLS; CDR2 reads YYNGEE. With 3 bases removed from V and 4 bases from J, the gap between germline ends came to 8 bases. The CDR3 sequence is CASSGAQGANVLTF. Written as DNA, the CDR3 is TGTGCCAGCAGCGGAGCGCAGGGGGCCAACGTCCTGACTTTC.